This TCR beta chain was sequenced for a study of breast tumors, draining lymph nodes, adjacent tissues. The study's findings and limits: Tumor TCR diversity was below lymph nodes but above nontumor tissue. Data fit most tumor T cells coming from lymph node, expanding in tumor. That most tumor T cells come from lymph nodes remained unproven. Tumor and nontumor repertoires were significantly more similar in luminal-like than in basal-like breast cancer.

This clonotype was seen only a few times. Its specificity is not known. Germline-derived CDR1 and CDR2 are MDHEN and SYDVKM. The V end lost 7 bases, the J end lost 4 bases, and 8 bases lay between the germline ends. CDR3 length: 12 residues. Axillary draining lymph nodes of breast cancer patients supplied the node samples. TCRdb reprocessed the multiplex PCR reads via MiXCR and lists one record per CDR3 protein. The table records about 100,000 distinct CDR3 sequences, 21% of them present only once. The rearrangement uses TRBV28 and TRBJ1-3, with D hard to call. This TCR derives from a female donor with breast cancer. Some clones in this sample may be carry-over from other donors' samples. The sample consisted of axillary lymph node tissue. This chain's CDR3 is CASTSPGNTIYF. CDR3 in DNA: TGTGCCAGCACTTCTCCGGGAAACACCATATATTTT.